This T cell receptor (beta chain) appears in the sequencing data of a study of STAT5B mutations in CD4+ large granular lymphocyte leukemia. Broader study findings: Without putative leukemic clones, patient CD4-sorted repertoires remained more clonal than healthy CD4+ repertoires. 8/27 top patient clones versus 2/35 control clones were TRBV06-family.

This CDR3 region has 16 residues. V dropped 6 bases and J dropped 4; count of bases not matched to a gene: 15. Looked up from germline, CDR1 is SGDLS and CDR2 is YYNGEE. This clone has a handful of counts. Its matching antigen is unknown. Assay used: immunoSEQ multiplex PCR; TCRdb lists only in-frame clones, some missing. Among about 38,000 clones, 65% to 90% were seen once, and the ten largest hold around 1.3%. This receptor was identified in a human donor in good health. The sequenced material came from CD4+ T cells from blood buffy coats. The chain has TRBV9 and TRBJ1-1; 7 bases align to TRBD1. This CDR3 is CASTPGGRGHSTEAFF. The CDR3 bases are TGTGCCAGCACCCCAGGGGGAAGGGGGCATAGCACTGAAGCTTTCTTT.